Presented here are 6 T cell receptor beta chains from one specimen sequenced in a study of Ad26.COV2.S vaccination and SARS-CoV-2 variants. Sequencing used immunoSEQ multiplex PCR; TCRdb keeps in-frame clones, though not all of them. The sample gives approximately 410,000 clones, around 89% of which show up once; 3.6% is in the top ten. This sample's treatment: 15 to 20 received Ad26.COV2.S at low or high dose, single or two shots; roughly five received placebo; per-sample allocation not given. Samples were taken on day 63 after the first vaccine or placebo injection. Sequences were derived from peripheral blood, sampled in a trial of Ad26.COV2.S vaccine versus placebo. Receptors were obtained from a person aged 18-65 years who received the Ad26.COV2.S COVID-19 vaccine or a placebo.

The rearrangement uses TRBV28 and TRBJ1-2; the D is unclear. The CDR3 covers 14 residues. CDR1 MDHEN and CDR2 SYDVKM come from the germline V gene. V was pared by 3 bases and J by 2 bases, with 10 bases between. This chain's CDR3 is CASSFGEKNYGYTF. CDR3 nucleotides: TGTGCCAGCAGTTTTGGAGAGAAAAACTATGGCTACACCTTC.

The CDR3 DNA follows: TGTGCCAGCAGCTTAAAGGGATTCTCCTACAATGAGCAGTTCTTC. Amino acids: CASSLKGFSYNEQFF. The chain recombines TRBV7-9 with TRBJ2-1; D is uncertain. In germline, CDR1 is SEHNR, CDR2 FQNEAQ (reference sequence). The CDR3 totals 15 residues. The ends were cut back, 2 bases at V and 0 bases at J, with 8 bases in the middle.

The chain combines TRBV4-2 with TRBJ2-7; D uncertain. The CDR3 runs 15 residues. CDR1 is LGHNA, CDR2 YNFKEQ, per germline. Trimming shortened V by 0 bases and J by 2 bases, and 11 bases separated the two germline ends. The CDR3: CASSQEVQETYEQYF. The CDR3 DNA sequence: TGTGCCAGCAGCCAAGAGGTTCAGGAGACCTACGAGCAGTACTTC.

This sequence joins TRBV19 and TRBJ2-1, with 10 positions matching TRBD1. After removal of 6 bases from V and 9 bases from J, the junction contained 5 bases not matched to a gene. The germline V gene has CDR1 LNHDA and CDR2 SQIVND (reference sequence). There are 13 residues in the CDR3. The CDR3 DNA reads TGTGCCAGTAGCCGACAGGGGGCTGGTGAGCAGTTCTTC. Its translation is CASSRQGAGEQFF.

The chain combines TRBV7-2 with TRBJ2-1, with a tentative D call TRBD2 (5 bases). Trimming removed 5 bases at V and 2 bases at J, with 13 bases between. The CDR3 loop spans 15 amino acids. Germline-derived CDR1 and CDR2 are SGHTA and FQGNSA. The CDR3 spells CASSPRTGTYNEQFF. The CDR3 DNA is TGTGCCAGCAGCCCCCGGACTGGAACCTACAATGAGCAGTTCTTC.

This clone was recorded once. The CDR3 DNA is TGTGCCAGCAGCTTAGCTGGGTACGCAAATCAGCCCCAGCATTTT. This translates into CASSLAGYANQPQHF. V and J are TRBV7-8 and TRBJ1-5; no clear D. Germline CDR1 SGHVS, CDR2 FQNEAQ. The CDR3 is made up of 15 amino acids. Trimming removed 0 bases at V and 4 bases at J, with 10 bases between.